What follows are 28 T cell receptor beta chains derived from one specimen sequenced in a study of shared clonotypes between healthy human individuals. Only in-frame clones appear in the TCRdb table, and some are missing; sequencing was by immunoSEQ multiplex PCR. In the table there are roughly 220,000 clones, 50% to 75% of which are singletons. Material: memory CD4+ T cells sorted from blood. Stated subset: CD45RA-negative fraction. The source is a man younger than 40 in good health.

CDR3 DNA: TGTGCCTGGAGTTCCCCGGGACAGGGGGCAAACGAGCAGTACTTC. This encodes CAWSSPGQGANEQYF. This chain joins TRBV30 and TRBJ2-7; TRBD1 aligns across 12 bases. This CDR3 is built from 15 residues. The germline V gene encodes CDR1 GTSNPN and CDR2 SVGIG (reference sequence). The V segment lost 2 bases and the J segment 5 bases; nucleotides outside the gene matches: 7.

This clone was recorded once. The CDR3 region is CAWSNTREKLFF. The CDR3 coding sequence is TGTGCCTGGAGCAACACGAGAGAAAAACTGTTTTTT. This sequence joins TRBV30 and TRBJ1-4; D not certain. The germline CDR1 and CDR2 sequences are GTSNPN and SVGIG (reference sequence). The germline V and J ends were trimmed by 3 bases and 8 bases, with 10 bases remaining between them. CDR3 length: 12 amino acids.

The V call is TRBV19, the J call TRBJ2-1, with unresolved D. CDR3 length: 14 amino acids. Germline V gives CDR1 LNHDA, CDR2 SQIVND (reference sequence). V was clipped by 6 bases and J by 1 base, with 10 bases between them. The CDR3 DNA reads TGTGCCAGTAGAGGAGCGTTATCCTACAATGAGCAGTTCTTC. It specifies CASRGALSYNEQFF.

J is TRBJ2-1 and V is TRBV15; D possibly corresponds to TRBD1 (6 bases). Germline lookup yields CDR1 LNHNV and CDR2 YYDKDF (reference sequence). Trimming took off 2 bases at V and 7 bases at J, with 15 bases between the two ends. CDR3 length: 15 residues. This chain's CDR3 is CATSRRHGGGNEQFF. The CDR3, as DNA: TGTGCCACCAGCAGAAGGCATGGGGGCGGGAATGAGCAGTTCTTC.

This clone turned up a few times. The chain carries TRBV10-3 and TRBJ2-1; TRBD1 agrees at 9 bases. Germline trimming cut 6 bases from V and 3 bases from J; bases unmatched to any gene: 9. CDR1 is ENHRY, CDR2 SYGVKD, per germline. The CDR3 length is 16 residues. In DNA, the CDR3 is TGTGCCATCAGATATACCGGGACAGGGAACTACAATGAGCAGTTCTTC. Translation: CAIRYTGTGNYNEQFF.

V and J are TRBV10-3 and TRBJ1-2, with a weak D call TRBD1 (5 bases). V gave up 3 bases and J gave up 8 bases, with 13 bases separating them. The CDR3 is made up of 13 amino acids. Per the germline V gene, CDR1 is ENHRY and CDR2 is SYGVKD. CDR3 amino acids: CAISESGRDGYTF. As DNA, the CDR3 is TGTGCCATCAGTGAATCGGGGAGGGACGGCTACACCTTC.

This clone was detected only once. V usage is TRBV6-1 and J usage is TRBJ1-1; D not certain. With 1 base removed from V and 4 bases from J, the gap between germline ends came to 13 bases. CDR1 is MNHNS and CDR2 is SASEGT in the germline V gene. This CDR3 contains 15 residues. In nucleotides, the CDR3 is TGTGCCAGCAGTGAAGAGTCGGGGATACGCACTGAAGCTTTCTTT. Translation gives CASSEESGIRTEAFF.

This chain links TRBV5-5 with TRBJ2-7; possibly TRBD2 for D (6 bases). The CDR3 consists of 17 residues. V was pared by 4 bases and J by 2 bases, with 22 bases between. The germline V gene encodes CDR1 SGHKS and CDR2 YYEKEE (reference sequence). In nucleotides, the CDR3 is TGTGCCAGCAGCCCCAGGGCGGGGCTAAGCAGGACCTACGAGCAGTACTTC. Translating gives CASSPRAGLSRTYEQYF.

This clone came up many times. The rearrangement joins TRBV5-1 to TRBJ1-1; D is uncertain. V lost 1 base to trimming and J lost 1 base, with 8 bases between them. Germline CDR1 is SGHRS and CDR2 is YFSETQ. The CDR3 contains 14 residues. The CDR3 nucleotides are TGCGCCAGCAGCTTGTCTTCCGCGAACACTGAAGCTTTCTTT. Translation gives CASSLSSANTEAFF. Full variable domain (remainder filled in from reference TRBV5-1 and TRBJ1-1): KAGVTQTPRYLIKTRGQQVTLSCSPISGHRSVSWYQQTPGQGLQFLFEYFSETQRNKGNFPGRFSGRQFSNSRSEMNVSTLELGDSALYLCASSLSSANTEAFFGQGTRLTVV.

The rearrangement joins TRBV6-6 to TRBJ2-2; the D gene is possibly TRBD2 (6 bases). With 6 bases removed from V and 3 bases from J, the gap between germline ends came to 14 bases. In germline, CDR1 is MNHNY, CDR2 SVGAGI (reference sequence). The CDR3 is 15 amino acids. The CDR3 region has the DNA TGTGCCAGCAGACCGTCCGCTAGCGACACCGGGGAGCTGTTTTTT. Translation gives CASRPSASDTGELFF.

This clone has just one count. The chain employs TRBV7-3 and TRBJ2-3, with TRBD2 matching 8 bases. The junction had 9 bases not matched to a gene; V was cut back by 5 bases and J by 5 bases. Germline-derived CDR1 and CDR2 are SGHTA and FQGTGA. The CDR3 is 15 amino acids. This chain's CDR3 is CASSKLAEGVDTQYF. The CDR3 DNA is TGTGCCAGCAGCAAACTAGCGGAGGGGGTAGATACGCAGTATTTT.

CDR3 sequence: CASSFTVEQFF. CDR3 nucleotide sequence: TGTGCCAGCAGCTTCACGGTTGAGCAGTTCTTC. The chain combines TRBV5-6 with TRBJ2-1; D is undetermined. This CDR3 region has 11 residues. Germline V gene data show CDR1 as SGHDT and CDR2 as YYEEEE. Trimming took 2 bases from V and 9 from J, leaving 6 bases between them.

This clone has a handful of counts. V and J are TRBV6-4 and TRBJ2-5; 9 bases are shared with TRBD2. This CDR3 is 21 amino acids long. Unmatched junction bases numbered 24, after V lost 2 bases and J lost 5 bases. Germline V gene lookup returns CDR1 MRHNA and CDR2 SNTAGT. CDR3 loop: CASSDRNQGGAGGKRRETQYF. The CDR3 region has the DNA TGTGCCAGCAGTGACAGAAATCAAGGAGGTGCGGGAGGGAAAAGACGGGAGACCCAGTACTTC.

V usage is TRBV18 and J usage is TRBJ2-5; no definite D call. Germline CDR1 KGHSH, CDR2 LQKENI. This CDR3 contains 13 residues. V was trimmed by 3 bases and J by 1 base, leaving 6 bases between them. The CDR3 spells CASSPISQETQYF. DNA for the CDR3: TGTGCCAGCTCACCCATCTCCCAAGAGACCCAGTACTTC. Complete variable domain (other parts from reference TRBV18 and TRBJ2-5): NAGVMQNPRHLVRRRGQEARLRCSPMKGHSHVYWYRQLPEEGLKFMVYLQKENIIDESGMPKERFSAEFPKEGPSILRIQQVVRGDSAAYFCASSPISQETQYFGPGTRLLVL.

J is TRBJ1-1 and V is TRBV28; D unresolved. CDR3 length equals 13 residues. Trimming took off 2 bases at V and 0 bases at J, with 4 bases between the two ends. Per the germline V gene, CDR1 is MDHEN and CDR2 is SYDVKM. Here the CDR3 reads CASSLPMNTEAFF. CDR3 nucleotides: TGTGCCAGCAGTTTACCAATGAACACTGAAGCTTTCTTT.

This clone was observed once. The V and J genes are TRBV7-6 and TRBJ2-3; D call uncertain. This CDR3 is 16 amino acids long. The germline V gene has CDR1 SGHVS and CDR2 FNYEAQ. Trimming removed 1 base at V and 0 bases at J, with 11 bases between. In nucleotides, the CDR3 is TGTGCCAGCAGCTTAGGTCCGCTGACTAGCACAGATACGCAGTATTTT. Translation gives CASSLGPLTSTDTQYF.

The chain links TRBV5-1 to TRBJ2-7, with D unresolved. CDR3 length: 14 residues. Looked up from germline, CDR1 is SGHRS and CDR2 is YFSETQ. The V end lost 0 bases, the J end lost 2 bases, and 9 bases lay between the germline ends. The CDR3 reads CASSLGGSAYEQYF. The CDR3 nucleotides read TGCGCCAGCAGCTTGGGTGGCTCGGCCTACGAGCAGTACTTC.

This clone was picked up a small number of times. The chain employs TRBV28 and TRBJ2-1, with 11 bases that match TRBD2. Trimming cost V 7 bases and J 4 bases; bases outside gene matches: 6. The germline V gene encodes CDR1 MDHEN and CDR2 SYDVKM. CDR3 length equals 15 residues. CDR3 region: CASIPGTSGYNEQFF. The CDR3 bases are TGTGCCAGCATCCCCGGGACTAGCGGTTACAATGAGCAGTTCTTC.

This sequence joins TRBV19 and TRBJ2-7; 14 bases match TRBD2. The germline V gene has CDR1 LNHDA and CDR2 SQIVND (reference sequence). The CDR3 has 15 amino acids. Trimming at V came to 4 bases and at J to 4 bases, leaving 3 bases not matched to a gene. This chain's CDR3 is CASSTRTSGRYEQYF. In DNA, the CDR3 is TGTGCCAGTAGTACCCGGACTAGCGGGAGGTACGAGCAGTACTTC.

This clone was recorded only once. The chain joins TRBV15 to TRBJ2-7; 8 nucleotides agree with TRBD1. Germline V lookup: CDR1 LNHNV, CDR2 YYDKDF (reference sequence). This CDR3 has 15 amino acids. V gave up 1 base and J gave up 3 bases; unmatched junction bases: 5. CDR3 sequence reads: CATSRGRGQDYEQYF. In nucleotides, the CDR3 is TGTGCCACCAGCAGAGGCAGGGGACAGGACTACGAGCAGTACTTC.

This chain joins TRBV11-2 and TRBJ1-1; no reliable D call. V dropped 5 bases and J dropped 6 bases, with 10 bases sitting between them. Per germline, CDR1 SGHAT and CDR2 FQNNGV. CDR3 size: 12 residues. The CDR3: CASSIWPSEAFF. The CDR3 DNA is TGTGCCAGCAGCATATGGCCCTCTGAAGCTTTCTTT.

This sequence joins TRBV5-4 and TRBJ2-5; 9 nucleotides line up with TRBD2. This CDR3 region has 15 residues. The junction had 5 bases not matched to a gene; V was cut back by 0 bases and J by 5 bases. Germline V lookup: CDR1 SGHNT, CDR2 YYREEE (reference sequence). The CDR3 is CASSLGREGRETQYF. The DNA of the CDR3 is TGTGCCAGCAGCTTGGGGCGGGAGGGCCGGGAGACCCAGTACTTC. The full variable domain, its missing parts supplied by reference TRBV5-4 and TRBJ2-5, is ETGVTQSPTHLIKTRGQQVTLRCSSQSGHNTVSWYQQALGQGPQFIFQYYREEENGRGNFPPRFSGLQFPNYSSELNVNALELDDSALYLCASSLGREGRETQYFGPGTRLLVL.

The DNA of the CDR3 is TGTGCCAGCAGCGCGGGACAGAACACAGATACGCAGTATTTT. This gives the protein CASSAGQNTDTQYF. This chain connects TRBV11-2 to TRBJ2-3; D possibly corresponds to TRBD1 (7 bases). The CDR3 contains 14 residues. The ends were cut back, 5 bases at V and 2 bases at J, with 11 bases in the middle. Germline V gene data show CDR1 as SGHAT and CDR2 as FQNNGV.

The J gene is TRBJ2-1, the V gene TRBV18, with TRBD1 matching over 7 bases. This CDR3 spans 17 amino acids. Germline assignment: CDR1 KGHSH and CDR2 LQKENI. V shed 0 bases and J 4 bases; nucleotides not matched to a gene: 9. The CDR3: CASSPPMGQSFYNEQFF. Written as DNA, the CDR3 is TGTGCCAGCTCACCACCGATGGGACAGTCCTTTTACAATGAGCAGTTCTTC.

The chain carries TRBV10-3 and TRBJ1-5; 7 bases are a match to TRBD1. Germline loops: CDR1 ENHRY, CDR2 SYGVKD. The V and J ends lost 10 bases and 4 bases, in that order; junction bases with no gene match: 4. The CDR3 covers 12 residues. CDR3 loop: CATRTGNQPQHF. DNA for the CDR3: TGTGCCACTCGGACAGGTAATCAGCCCCAGCATTTT.

The rearrangement links TRBV19 to TRBJ2-5; no firm D call. V was trimmed by 2 bases and J by 5 bases, leaving 9 bases between them. Germline V gene sequence: CDR1 LNHDA, CDR2 SQIVND (reference sequence). The CDR3 contains 13 residues. The CDR3 nucleotides are TGTGCCAGTAGTATAAGCAGGCTTGAGACCCAGTACTTC. It specifies CASSISRLETQYF.

The V call is TRBV6-5, the J call TRBJ2-3, with 9 bases aligning to TRBD2. The V segment lost 6 bases and the J segment 4 bases; nucleotides outside the gene matches: 8. Germline V gene lookup returns CDR1 MNHEY and CDR2 SVGAGI. The CDR3 runs to 15 residues. Here the CDR3 reads CASSFPGTSSDTQYF. The DNA for the CDR3 is TGTGCCAGCAGCTTCCCCGGGACTAGCTCAGATACGCAGTATTTT.

This chain's CDR3 is CASSPGTLRTGELFF. As DNA, the CDR3 is TGTGCCAGCAGTCCCGGGACCTTGCGTACCGGGGAGCTGTTTTTT. The V and J genes are TRBV28 and TRBJ2-2; D could derive from TRBD1 or TRBD2 (5 bases each). Trimming left V 5 bases short and J 5 bases short, with 15 bases between. The CDR3 loop spans 15 amino acids. Germline CDR1 reads MDHEN; CDR2 reads SYDVKM.